In this sample, the clone carrying this TCR beta chain turned up once. Germline V gene sequence: CDR1 LGHNT, CDR2 FRNRAP. The CDR3 runs to 14 residues. V was shortened by 6 bases and J by 6 bases, with 17 bases between the two germline ends. Here immunoSEQ multiplex PCR was the method, and the copy in TCRdb shows in-frame clones only, minus some. The sample has over 250,000 clones; over 75% are singletons. This entry belongs to a study of blood T cell repertoires in COVID-19. The sequence was obtained from a woman in her 70s with acute or convalescent COVID-19. Sequenced input: peripheral blood. The rearrangement links TRBV12-5 to TRBJ1-1; D call uncertain. The CDR3 sequence is CASGPSLPGSEAFF. The CDR3 DNA reads TGTGCTAGTGGACCTTCACTCCCGGGATCTGAAGCTTTCTTT.